This T cell receptor beta chain was identified in a study of cytomegalovirus exposure and HLA in healthy donors. Study-wide background: Researchers found that around 80% of just under 400 genotyped donors fell within the Caucasian-associated ancestry cluster. Study outcomes and limitations: According to reports, the classifier identified cytomegalovirus status with high specificity and sensitivity.

The PCR had 60 Vbeta and 13 Jbeta primers. Using immunoSEQ multiplex PCR, the repertoire was profiled, and TCRdb retains in-frame clones only, with some absent. Here the sample spans 200,000 to 300,000 clones, about 85% being singletons. The sample holds one count of this clone. Its antigen is as yet unknown. Germline CDR1 reads MGHRA; CDR2 reads YSYEKL. Unmatched junction bases numbered 15, after V lost 6 bases and J lost 4 bases. The CDR3 runs 17 residues. Sequencing was carried out using PBMCs. The rearrangement joins TRBV4-1 to TRBJ2-1; TRBD2 aligns across 7 bases. The sequence was obtained from a girl aged 2 to 9 in good health and CMV-seronegative. The CDR3 sequence: CASRRLELAGHYNEQFF. In nucleotides, the CDR3 is TGCGCCAGCAGACGACTCGAATTAGCGGGCCATTACAATGAGCAGTTCTTC.